This paragraph reports one TCR beta chain. Antigen specificity is unknown. The sample is drawn from a study of Tregs in tolerant kidney transplant recipients. Study-wide findings and caveats: The most relevant donor-specific Treg TCRbeta repertoire apparently came from expansion with activated donor B cells. Some patients' samples used different primers over time, so nucleotide sequences weren't comparable.

Unmatched junction bases numbered 17, after V lost 5 bases and J lost 3 bases. The CDR3 is 17 amino acids. Germline CDR1 SGHRS, CDR2 YFSETQ. The nonmyeloablative bone marrow transplants came from related graft donors, with transient mixed chimerism. Unstimulated Tregs (CD4+CD25+CD127-) and CD4+CD25- non-Tregs were sorted from PBMCs. Clones were sequenced by immunoSEQ multiplex PCR, and TCRdb holds only the in-frame ones, with some missing. This sample has roughly 64,000 clones; around 87% occur once, and the top ten carry 3.5% to 4%. This specimen consisted of CD4+ T cells from blood (PBMCs), obtained 6 months after the transplant. The chain has TRBV5-1 and TRBJ2-7; TRBD1 agrees at 7 bases. The clonotype comes from a human patient who received a combined kidney and bone marrow transplant. Some T cells may trace back to the graft donor. The CDR3 DNA reads TGCGCCAGCAGATATTACAACCCGGGACCAGGGGGCTACGAGCAGTACTTC. This codes for CASRYYNPGPGGYEQYF.